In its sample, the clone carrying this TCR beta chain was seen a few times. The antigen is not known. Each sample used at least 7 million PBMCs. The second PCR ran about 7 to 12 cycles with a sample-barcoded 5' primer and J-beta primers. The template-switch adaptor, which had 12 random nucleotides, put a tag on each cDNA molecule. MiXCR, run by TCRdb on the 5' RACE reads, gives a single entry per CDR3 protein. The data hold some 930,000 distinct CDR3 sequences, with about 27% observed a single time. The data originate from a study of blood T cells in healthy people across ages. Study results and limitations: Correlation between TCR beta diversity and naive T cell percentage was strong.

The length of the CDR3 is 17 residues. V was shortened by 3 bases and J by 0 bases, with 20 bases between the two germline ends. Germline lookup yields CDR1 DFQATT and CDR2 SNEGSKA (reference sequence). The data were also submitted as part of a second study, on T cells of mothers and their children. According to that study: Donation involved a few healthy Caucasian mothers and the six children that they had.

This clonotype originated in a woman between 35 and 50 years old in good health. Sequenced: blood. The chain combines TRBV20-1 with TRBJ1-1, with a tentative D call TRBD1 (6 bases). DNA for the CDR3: TGCAGTGCTAGTGCAGTTGGGGGGGCCGGTATGAACACTGAAGCTTTCTTT. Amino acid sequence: CSASAVGGAGMNTEAFF.